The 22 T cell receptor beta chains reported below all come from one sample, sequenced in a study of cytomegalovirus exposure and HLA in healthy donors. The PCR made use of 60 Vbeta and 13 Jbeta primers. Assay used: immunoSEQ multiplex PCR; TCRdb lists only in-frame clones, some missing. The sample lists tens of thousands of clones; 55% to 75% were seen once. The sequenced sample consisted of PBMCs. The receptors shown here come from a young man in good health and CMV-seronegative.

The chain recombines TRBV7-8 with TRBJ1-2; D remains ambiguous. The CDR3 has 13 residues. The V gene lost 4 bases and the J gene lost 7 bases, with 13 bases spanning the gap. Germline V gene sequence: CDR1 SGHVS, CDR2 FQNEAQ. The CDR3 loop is CASSSKSLSGYTF. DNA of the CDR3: TGTGCCAGCAGCTCCAAGTCCCTGAGTGGCTACACCTTC. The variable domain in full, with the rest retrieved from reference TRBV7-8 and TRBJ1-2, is GAGVSQSPRYKVAKRGQDVALRCDPISGHVSLFWYQQALGQGPEFLTYFQNEAQLDKSGLPSDRFFAERPEGSVSTLKIQRTQQEDSAVYLCASSSKSLSGYTFGSGTRLTVV.

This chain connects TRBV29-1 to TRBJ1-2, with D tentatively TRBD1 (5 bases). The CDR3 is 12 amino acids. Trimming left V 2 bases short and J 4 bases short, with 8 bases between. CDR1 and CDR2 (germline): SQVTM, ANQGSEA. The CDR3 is CSVEKGSYGYTF. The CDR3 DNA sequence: TGCAGCGTTGAAAAGGGGTCCTATGGCTACACCTTC.

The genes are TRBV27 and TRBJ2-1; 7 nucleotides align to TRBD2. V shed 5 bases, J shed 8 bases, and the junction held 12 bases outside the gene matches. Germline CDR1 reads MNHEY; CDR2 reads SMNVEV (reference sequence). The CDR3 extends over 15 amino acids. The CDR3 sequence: CASSQEVAGVYEQFF. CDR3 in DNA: TGTGCCAGCAGTCAAGAAGTAGCGGGTGTCTATGAGCAGTTCTTC.

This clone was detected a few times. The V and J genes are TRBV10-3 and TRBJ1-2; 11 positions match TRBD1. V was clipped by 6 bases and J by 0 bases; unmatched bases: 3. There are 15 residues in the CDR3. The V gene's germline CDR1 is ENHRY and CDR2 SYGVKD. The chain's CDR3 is CAIRGQGDSNYGYTF. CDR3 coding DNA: TGTGCCATCAGGGGACAGGGGGATTCTAACTATGGCTACACCTTC.

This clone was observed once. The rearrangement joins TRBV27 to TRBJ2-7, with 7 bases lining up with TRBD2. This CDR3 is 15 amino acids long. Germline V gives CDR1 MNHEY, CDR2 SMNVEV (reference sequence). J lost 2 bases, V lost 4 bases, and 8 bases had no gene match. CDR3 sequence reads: CASSSPGTTPYEQYF. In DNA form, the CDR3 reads TGTGCCAGCAGTTCCCCCGGGACTACACCCTACGAGCAGTACTTC.

The DNA of the CDR3 is TGTGCCAGCAGTCCACAGGGGTCAGGTCAGCCCCAGCATTTT. Its translation is CASSPQGSGQPQHF. This rearrangement joins TRBV28 to TRBJ1-5, with TRBD1 matching over 7 bases. The CDR3 sequence is 14 residues long. The junction had 7 bases not matched to a gene; V was cut back by 5 bases and J by 6 bases. The germline V gene encodes CDR1 MDHEN and CDR2 SYDVKM.

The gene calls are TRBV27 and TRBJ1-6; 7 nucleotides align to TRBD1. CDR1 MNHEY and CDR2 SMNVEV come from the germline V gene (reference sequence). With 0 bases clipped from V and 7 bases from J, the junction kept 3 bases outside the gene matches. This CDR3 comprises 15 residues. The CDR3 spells CASSLSGGGNSPLHF. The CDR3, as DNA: TGTGCCAGCAGTTTATCAGGGGGCGGGAATTCACCCCTCCACTTT.

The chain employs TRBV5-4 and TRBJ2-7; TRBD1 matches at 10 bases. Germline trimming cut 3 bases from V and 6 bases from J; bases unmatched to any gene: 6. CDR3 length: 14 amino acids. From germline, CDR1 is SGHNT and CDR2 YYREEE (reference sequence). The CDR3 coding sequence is TGTGCCAGCAGCTCCCCGGGACAGGGGTCCGAGCAGTACTTC. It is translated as CASSSPGQGSEQYF.

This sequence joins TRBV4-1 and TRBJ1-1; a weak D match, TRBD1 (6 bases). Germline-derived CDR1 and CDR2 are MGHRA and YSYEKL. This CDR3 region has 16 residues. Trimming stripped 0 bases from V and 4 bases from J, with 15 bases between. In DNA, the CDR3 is TGCGCCAGCAGCCAAGAGGGGAGGGGGGGTGGCACTGAAGCTTTCTTT. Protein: CASSQEGRGGGTEAFF.

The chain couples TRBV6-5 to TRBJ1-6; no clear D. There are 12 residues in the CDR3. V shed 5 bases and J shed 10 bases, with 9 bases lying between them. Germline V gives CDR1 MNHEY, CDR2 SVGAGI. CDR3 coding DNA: TGTGCCAGCAGTAACCAGGCCTCACCCCTCCACTTT. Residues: CASSNQASPLHF.

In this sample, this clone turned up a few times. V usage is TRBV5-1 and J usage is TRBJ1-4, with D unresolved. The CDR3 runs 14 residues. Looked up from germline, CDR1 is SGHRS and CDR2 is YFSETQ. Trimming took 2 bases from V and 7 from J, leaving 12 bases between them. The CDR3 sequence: CASSLEPSGEKLFF. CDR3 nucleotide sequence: TGCGCCAGCAGCTTAGAACCTTCAGGTGAAAAACTGTTTTTT. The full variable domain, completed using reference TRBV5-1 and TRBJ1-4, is KAGVTQTPRYLIKTRGQQVTLSCSPISGHRSVSWYQQTPGQGLQFLFEYFSETQRNKGNFPGRFSGRQFSNSRSEMNVSTLELGDSALYLCASSLEPSGEKLFFGSGTQLSVL.

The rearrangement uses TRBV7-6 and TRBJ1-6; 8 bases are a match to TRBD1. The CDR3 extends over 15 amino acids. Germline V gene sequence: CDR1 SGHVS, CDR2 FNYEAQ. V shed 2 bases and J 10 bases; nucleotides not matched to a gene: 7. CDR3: CASSLLSGGESPLHF. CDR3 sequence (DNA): TGTGCCAGCAGCTTACTGTCAGGGGGCGAGTCACCCCTCCACTTT. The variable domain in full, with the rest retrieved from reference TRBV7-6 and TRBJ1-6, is GAGVSQSPRYKVTKRGQDVALRCDPISGHVSLYWYRQALGQGPEFLTYFNYEAQQDKSGLPNDRFSAERPEGSISTLTIQRTEQRDSAMYRCASSLLSGGESPLHFGNGTRLTVT.

The CDR3 DNA reads TGTGCCAGCAGCTCCTCGACAGGGGTGGCCACAGATACGCAGTATTTT. It yields the protein CASSSSTGVATDTQYF. The rearrangement links TRBV7-8 to TRBJ2-3, with TRBD1 matching 8 bases. The CDR3 totals 16 residues. Germline lookup yields CDR1 SGHVS and CDR2 FQNEAQ. The trim removed 4 bases at V and 2 bases at J, leaving 8 bases unmatched.

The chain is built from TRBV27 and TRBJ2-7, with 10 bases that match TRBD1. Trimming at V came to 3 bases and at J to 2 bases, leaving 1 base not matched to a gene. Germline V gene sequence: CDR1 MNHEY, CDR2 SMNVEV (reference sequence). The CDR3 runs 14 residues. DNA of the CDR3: TGTGCCAGCAGTTTGACAGGGGGCGCCTACGAGCAGTACTTC. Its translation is CASSLTGGAYEQYF.

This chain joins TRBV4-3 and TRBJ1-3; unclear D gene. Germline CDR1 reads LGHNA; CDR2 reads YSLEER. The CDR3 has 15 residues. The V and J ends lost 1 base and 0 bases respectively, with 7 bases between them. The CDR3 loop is CASSQVANSGNTIYF. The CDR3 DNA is TGCGCCAGCAGCCAAGTTGCTAACTCTGGAAACACCATATATTTT.

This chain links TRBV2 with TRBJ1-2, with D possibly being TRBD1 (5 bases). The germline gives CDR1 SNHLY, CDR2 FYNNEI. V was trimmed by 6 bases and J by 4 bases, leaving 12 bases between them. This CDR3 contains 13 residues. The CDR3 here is CASRGPPTYGYTF. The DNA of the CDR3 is TGTGCCAGCAGGGGGCCACCGACCTATGGCTACACCTTC.

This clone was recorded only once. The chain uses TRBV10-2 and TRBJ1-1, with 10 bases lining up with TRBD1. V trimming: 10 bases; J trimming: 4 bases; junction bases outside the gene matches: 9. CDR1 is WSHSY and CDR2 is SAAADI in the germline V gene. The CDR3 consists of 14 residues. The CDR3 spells CATRDRGGGTEAFF. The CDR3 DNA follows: TGCGCCACCAGGGACAGGGGAGGGGGCACTGAAGCTTTCTTT.

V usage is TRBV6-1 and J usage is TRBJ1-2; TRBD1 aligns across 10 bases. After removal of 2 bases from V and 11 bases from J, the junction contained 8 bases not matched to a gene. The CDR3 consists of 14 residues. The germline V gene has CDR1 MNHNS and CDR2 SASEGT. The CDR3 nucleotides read TGTGCCAGCAGTGAAAGGGGGACAGGGGTTTCATACACCTTC. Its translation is CASSERGTGVSYTF.

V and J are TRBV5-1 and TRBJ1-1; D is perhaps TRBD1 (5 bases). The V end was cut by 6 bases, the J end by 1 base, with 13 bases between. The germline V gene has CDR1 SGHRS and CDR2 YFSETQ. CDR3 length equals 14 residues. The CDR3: CASIPGTTNTEAFF. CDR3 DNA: TGCGCCAGCATTCCCGGGACTACGAACACTGAAGCTTTCTTT.

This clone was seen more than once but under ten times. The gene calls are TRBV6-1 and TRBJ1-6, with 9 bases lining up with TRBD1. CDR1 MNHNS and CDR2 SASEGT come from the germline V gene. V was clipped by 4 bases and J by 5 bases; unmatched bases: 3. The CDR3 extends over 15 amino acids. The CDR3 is CASSAGTGNNSPLHF. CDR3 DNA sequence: TGTGCCAGCAGTGCCGGGACAGGGAATAATTCACCCCTCCACTTT.

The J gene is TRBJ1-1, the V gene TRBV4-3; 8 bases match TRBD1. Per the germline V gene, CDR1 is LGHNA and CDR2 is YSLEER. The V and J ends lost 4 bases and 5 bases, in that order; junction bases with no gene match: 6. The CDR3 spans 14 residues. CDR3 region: CASSLDRGGTEAFF. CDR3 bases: TGCGCCAGCAGCCTTGACAGGGGCGGGACTGAAGCTTTCTTT.

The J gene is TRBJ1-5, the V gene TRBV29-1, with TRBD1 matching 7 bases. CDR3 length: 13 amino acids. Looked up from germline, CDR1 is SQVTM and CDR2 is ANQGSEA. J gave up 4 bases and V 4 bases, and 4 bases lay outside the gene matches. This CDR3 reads CSVGQGENQPQHF. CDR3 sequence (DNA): TGCAGCGTTGGGCAGGGGGAAAATCAGCCCCAGCATTTT.